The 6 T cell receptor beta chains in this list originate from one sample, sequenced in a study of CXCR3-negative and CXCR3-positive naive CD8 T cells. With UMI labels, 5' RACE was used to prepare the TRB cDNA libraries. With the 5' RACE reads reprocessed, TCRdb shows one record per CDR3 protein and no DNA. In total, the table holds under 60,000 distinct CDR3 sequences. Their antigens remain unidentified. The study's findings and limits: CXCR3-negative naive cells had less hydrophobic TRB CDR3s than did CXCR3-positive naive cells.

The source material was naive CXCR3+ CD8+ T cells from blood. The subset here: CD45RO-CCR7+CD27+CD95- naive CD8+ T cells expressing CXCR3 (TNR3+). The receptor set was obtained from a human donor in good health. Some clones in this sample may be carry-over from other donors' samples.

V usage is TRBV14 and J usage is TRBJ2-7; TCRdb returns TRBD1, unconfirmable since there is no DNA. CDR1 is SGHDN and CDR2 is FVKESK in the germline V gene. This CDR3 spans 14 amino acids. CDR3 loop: CASSQAQGRYEQYF.

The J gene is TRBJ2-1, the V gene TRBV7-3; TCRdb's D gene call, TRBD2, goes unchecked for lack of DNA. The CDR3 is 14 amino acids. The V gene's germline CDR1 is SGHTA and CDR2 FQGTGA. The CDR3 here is CASSPGLGRDEQFF.

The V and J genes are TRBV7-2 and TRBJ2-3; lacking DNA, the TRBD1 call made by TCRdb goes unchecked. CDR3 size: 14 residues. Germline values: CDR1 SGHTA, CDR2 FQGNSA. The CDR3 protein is CASSNRVPGNTQYF.

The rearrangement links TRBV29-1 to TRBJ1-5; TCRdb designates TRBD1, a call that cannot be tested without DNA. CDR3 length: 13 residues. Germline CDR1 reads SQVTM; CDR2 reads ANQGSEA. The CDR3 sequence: CSAWTGGNQPQHF.

The CDR3: CATSRVGQGGGYTF. This chain connects TRBV15 to TRBJ1-2; the D gene TCRdb calls, TRBD1, cannot be checked with no DNA. This CDR3 contains 14 residues. Germline lookup yields CDR1 LNHNV and CDR2 YYDKDF (reference sequence).

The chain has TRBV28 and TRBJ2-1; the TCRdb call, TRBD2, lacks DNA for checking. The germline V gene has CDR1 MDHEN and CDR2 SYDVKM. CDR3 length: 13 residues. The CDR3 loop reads CATEDSGNNEQFF.